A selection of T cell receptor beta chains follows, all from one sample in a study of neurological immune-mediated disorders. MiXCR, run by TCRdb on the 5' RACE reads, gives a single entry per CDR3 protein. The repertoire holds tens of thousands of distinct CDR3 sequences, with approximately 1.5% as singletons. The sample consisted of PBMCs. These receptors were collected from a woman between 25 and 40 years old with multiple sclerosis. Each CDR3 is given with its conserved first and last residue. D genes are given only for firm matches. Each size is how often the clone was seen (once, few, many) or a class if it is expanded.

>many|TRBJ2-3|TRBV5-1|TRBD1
TGCGCCAGCAGCCGCAGACAGGGTGACACAGATACGCAGTATTTT
CASSRRQGDTDTQYF
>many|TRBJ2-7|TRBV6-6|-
TGTGCCAGCATTAAGTCCTCGGGTCCCAGAGGTCTCTACTACGAGCAGTACTTC
CASIKSSGPRGLYYEQYF
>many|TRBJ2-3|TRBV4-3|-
TGCGCCAGCAGCCAAGGGATCCGCACAGATACGCAGTATTTT
CASSQGIRTDTQYF
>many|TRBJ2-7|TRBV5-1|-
TGCGCCAGCAGCGCCTCAGGGTTATACGAGCAGTACTTC
CASSASGLYEQYF
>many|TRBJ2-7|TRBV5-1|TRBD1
TGCGCCAGCAGCCCGGGACAGAGCACCTACGAGCAGTACTTC
CASSPGQSTYEQYF
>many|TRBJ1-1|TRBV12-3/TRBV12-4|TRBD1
TGTGCCAGCAGTCAGACAGGGGTTGAAGCTTTCTTT
CASSQTGVEAFF
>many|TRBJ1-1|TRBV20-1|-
TGCAGTGCTAGTGGCGGCGGGGTATCAGCTTTCTTT
CSASGGGVSAFF
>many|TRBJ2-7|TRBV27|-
TGTGCCAGCACTGAGAACCCGTTTGGCCAATACGAGCAGTACTTC
CASTENPFGQYEQYF
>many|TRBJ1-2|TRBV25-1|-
TGTGCCAGCAGTGAAGGACGGACTGATGATGGCTACACCTTC
CASSEGRTDDGYTF
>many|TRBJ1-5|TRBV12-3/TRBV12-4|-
TGTGCCAGCAGTTTAGCGGGGAGCAATCAGCCCCAGCATTTT
CASSLAGSNQPQHF
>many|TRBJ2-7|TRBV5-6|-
TGTGCCAGCAGCTTGGAGCCCCGAGGGAACGAGCAGTACTTC
CASSLEPRGNEQYF
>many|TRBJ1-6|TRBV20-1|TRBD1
TGCAGTGCCACTGGGGGACAGAGTAATTCACCCCTCCACTTT
CSATGGQSNSPLHF
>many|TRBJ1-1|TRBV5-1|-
TGCGCCAGCAGCTCTGGAGTTATGAACACTGAAGCTTTCTTT
CASSSGVMNTEAFF
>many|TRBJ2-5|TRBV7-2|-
TGTGCCAGCAGCTTAGGCCAACTAGAGACCCAGTACTTC
CASSLGQLETQYF
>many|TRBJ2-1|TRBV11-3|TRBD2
TGTGCCAGCAGCTACACTAGCGGGGGGCGACCCTACAATGAGCAGTTCTTC
CASSYTSGGRPYNEQFF
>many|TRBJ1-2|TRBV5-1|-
TGCGCCAGCAGCTTGGACGGGAACTATGGCTACACCTTC
CASSLDGNYGYTF
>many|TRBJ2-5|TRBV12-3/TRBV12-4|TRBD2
TGTGCCAGCAGTCCCGGGGGGGCCGGATTGGAGACCCAGTACTTC
CASSPGGAGLETQYF
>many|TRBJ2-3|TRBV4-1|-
TGCGCCAGCAGCCAAGGACCCGGGGGCACAGATACGCAGTATTTT
CASSQGPGGTDTQYF
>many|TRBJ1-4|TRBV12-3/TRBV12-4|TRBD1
TGTGCCAGCAGGCCGGCAGGGGGGTATAATGAAAAACTGTTTTTT
CASRPAGGYNEKLFF
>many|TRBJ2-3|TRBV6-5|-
TGTGCCAGCAGTTCGCCCCAGAGAGCCGATACGCAGTATTTT
CASSSPQRADTQYF
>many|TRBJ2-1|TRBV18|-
TGTGCCAGCTCCAGGGACAATGAGCAGTTCTTC
CASSRDNEQFF
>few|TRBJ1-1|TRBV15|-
TGTGCCACCAGCAGAGTCGACGGGGGATCTCTCGCTGAAGCTTTCTTT
CATSRVDGGSLAEAFF
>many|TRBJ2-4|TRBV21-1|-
TGTGCCAGCAGCAGTCGACAGGGTGTAAACGGGATTCAGTACTTC
CASSSRQGVNGIQYF
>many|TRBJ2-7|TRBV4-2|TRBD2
TGTGCCAGCAGCCAACGGGGGGGTTCCTACGAGCAGTACTTC
CASSQRGGSYEQYF